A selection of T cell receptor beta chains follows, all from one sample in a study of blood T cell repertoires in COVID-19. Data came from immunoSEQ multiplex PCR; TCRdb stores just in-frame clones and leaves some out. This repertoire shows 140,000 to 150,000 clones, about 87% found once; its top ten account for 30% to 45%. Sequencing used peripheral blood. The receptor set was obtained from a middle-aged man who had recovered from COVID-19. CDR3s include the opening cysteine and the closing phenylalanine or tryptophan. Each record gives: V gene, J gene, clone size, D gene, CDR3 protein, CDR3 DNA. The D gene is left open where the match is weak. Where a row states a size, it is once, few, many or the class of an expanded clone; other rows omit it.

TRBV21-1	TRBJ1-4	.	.	CASSNGARNEKLFF	TGTGCCAGCAGCAATGGGGCCCGGAATGAAAAACTGTTTTTT
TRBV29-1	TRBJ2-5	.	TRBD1	CSVEVGQGRWETQYF	TGCAGCGTTGAAGTAGGACAGGGTCGTTGGGAGACCCAGTACTTC
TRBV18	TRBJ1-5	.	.	CASSRSGRENQPQHF	TGTGCCAGCTCACGCTCGGGGAGGGAGAATCAGCCCCAGCATTTT
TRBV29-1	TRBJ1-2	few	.	CSSQGYYGYTF	TGCAGCTCCCAGGGTTACTATGGCTACACCTTC
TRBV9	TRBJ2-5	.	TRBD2	CASSGGTSGVSETQYF	TGTGCCAGCAGCGGGGGAACTAGCGGGGTTTCAGAGACCCAGTACTTC
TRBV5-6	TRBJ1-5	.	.	CASSYNSRGYSNQPQHF	TGTGCCAGCAGTTACAATTCCAGGGGTTATAGCAATCAGCCCCAGCATTTT
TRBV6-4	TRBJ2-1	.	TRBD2	CASSDGQTSGEPHRNNEQFF	TGTGCCAGCAGTGACGGCCAGACTAGCGGGGAGCCTCACCGGAACAATGAGCAGTTCTTC
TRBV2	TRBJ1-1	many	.	CASQEATEAFF	TGTGCCAGCCAAGAGGCCACTGAAGCTTTCTTT
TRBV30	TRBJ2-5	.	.	CAWSQNQETQYF	TGTGCCTGGAGTCAGAACCAAGAGACCCAGTACTTC
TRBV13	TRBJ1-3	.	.	CASSSRLSSGNTIYF	TGTGCCAGCAGCTCCCGCCTTAGCTCTGGAAACACCATATATTTT
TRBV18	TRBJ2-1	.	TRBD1	CASSQQGASNEQFF	TGTGCCAGCTCACAACAGGGGGCCAGCAATGAGCAGTTCTTC
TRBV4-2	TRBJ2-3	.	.	CASSQEGSGGTDTQYF	TGTGCCAGCAGCCAAGAAGGGTCAGGGGGGACAGATACGCAGTATTTT
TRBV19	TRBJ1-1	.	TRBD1	CASSLGTDQNTEAFF	TGTGCCAGTAGTTTGGGGACAGACCAAAACACTGAAGCTTTCTTT
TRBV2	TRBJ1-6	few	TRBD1	CASGDSNSPLHF	TGTGCCAGTGGGGACAGTAATTCACCCCTCCACTTT
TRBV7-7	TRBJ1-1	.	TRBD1	CASSLSGQEMNTEAFF	TGTGCTAGCAGCTTATCAGGACAGGAGATGAACACTGAAGCTTTCTTT
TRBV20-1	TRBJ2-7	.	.	CSARGAYEQYF	TGCAGTGCTAGGGGCGCCTACGAGCAGTACTTC
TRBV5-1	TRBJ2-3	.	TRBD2	CASSPPLAGGGTDTQYF	TGCGCCAGCAGCCCGCCTCTAGCGGGGGGAGGTACAGATACGCAGTATTTT
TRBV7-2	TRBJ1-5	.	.	CASSLGRAEANQPQHF	TGTGCCAGCAGCTTAGGCAGGGCCGAAGCAAATCAGCCCCAGCATTTT
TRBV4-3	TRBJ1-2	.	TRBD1	CASSQDVGQGLDGYTF	TGCGCCAGCAGCCAAGATGTGGGACAGGGGCTCGATGGCTACACCTTC
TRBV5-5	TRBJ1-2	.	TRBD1	CASSATGTGPGYTF	TGTGCCAGCAGCGCGACCGGGACAGGGCCTGGCTACACCTTC
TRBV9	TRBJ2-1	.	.	CASSVEGGPYGEQFF	TGTGCCAGCAGCGTAGAGGGGGGGCCTTACGGTGAGCAGTTCTTC
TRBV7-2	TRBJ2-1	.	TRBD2	CASSLSGGLNEQFF	TGTGCCAGCAGCTTATCGGGGGGGCTTAATGAGCAGTTCTTC
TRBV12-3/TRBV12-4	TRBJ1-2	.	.	CANSPDRSYGYTF	TGTGCCAACAGCCCGGACAGATCCTATGGCTACACCTTC
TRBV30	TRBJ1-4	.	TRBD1	CAGGAGGTGTNEKLFF	TGTGCCGGAGGGGCAGGGGGAACGGGAACTAATGAAAAACTGTTTTTT
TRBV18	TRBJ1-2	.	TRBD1	CASSPRTGDAQGSGYTF	TGTGCCAGCTCACCACGCACAGGGGACGCCCAAGGGTCGGGCTACACCTTC
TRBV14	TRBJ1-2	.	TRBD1	CASSLGTGPFYGYTF	TGTGCCAGCAGCCTAGGGACAGGTCCTTTCTATGGCTACACCTTC
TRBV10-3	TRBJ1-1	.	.	CATGEAAEAFF	TGTGCCACCGGGGAGGCGGCTGAAGCTTTCTTT
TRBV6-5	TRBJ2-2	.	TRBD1	CASRLTGDTGELFF	TGTGCCAGCAGGTTGACAGGGGACACCGGGGAGCTGTTTTTT
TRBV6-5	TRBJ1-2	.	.	CASSSDRTGGYTF	TGTGCCAGCAGTTCCGACCGGACGGGGGGCTACACCTTC
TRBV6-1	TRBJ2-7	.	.	CASSEALQAYEQYF	TGTGCCAGCAGTGAAGCGCTTCAGGCCTACGAGCAGTACTTC
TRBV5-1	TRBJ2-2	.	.	CASRPEYGWNTGELFF	TGCGCCAGCAGACCGGAGTATGGTTGGAACACCGGGGAGCTGTTTTTT
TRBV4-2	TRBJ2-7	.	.	CASSQASMTGTYEQYF	TGTGCCAGCAGCCAAGCGTCCATGACGGGGACCTACGAGCAGTACTTC
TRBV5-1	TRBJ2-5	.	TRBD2	CASSGTSGGETQYF	TGCGCCAGCAGCGGGACTAGCGGGGGGGAGACCCAGTACTTC
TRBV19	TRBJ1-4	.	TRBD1	CASSIGPGQGTNEKLFF	TGTGCCAGTAGTATTGGACCGGGACAGGGGACTAATGAAAAACTGTTTTTT
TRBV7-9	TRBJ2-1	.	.	CASSRDTQQFF	TGTGCCAGCAGCCGAGACACCCAGCAGTTCTTC
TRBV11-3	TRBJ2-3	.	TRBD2	CASGISGGRDTQYF	TGTGCCAGCGGCATTAGCGGGGGGCGGGATACGCAGTATTTT